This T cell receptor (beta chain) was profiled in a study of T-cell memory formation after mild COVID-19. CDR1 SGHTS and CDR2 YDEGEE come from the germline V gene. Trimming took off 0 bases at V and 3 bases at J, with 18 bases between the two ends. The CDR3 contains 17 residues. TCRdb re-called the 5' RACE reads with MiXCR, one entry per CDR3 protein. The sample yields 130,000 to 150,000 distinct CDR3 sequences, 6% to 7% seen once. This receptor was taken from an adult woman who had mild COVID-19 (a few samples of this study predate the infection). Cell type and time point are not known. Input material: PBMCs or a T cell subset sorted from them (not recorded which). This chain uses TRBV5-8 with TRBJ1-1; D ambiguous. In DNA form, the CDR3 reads TGTGCCAGCAGCTTGGTAACCTTGGCGGGTGAGCACACTGAAGCTTTCTTT. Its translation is CASSLVTLAGEHTEAFF.